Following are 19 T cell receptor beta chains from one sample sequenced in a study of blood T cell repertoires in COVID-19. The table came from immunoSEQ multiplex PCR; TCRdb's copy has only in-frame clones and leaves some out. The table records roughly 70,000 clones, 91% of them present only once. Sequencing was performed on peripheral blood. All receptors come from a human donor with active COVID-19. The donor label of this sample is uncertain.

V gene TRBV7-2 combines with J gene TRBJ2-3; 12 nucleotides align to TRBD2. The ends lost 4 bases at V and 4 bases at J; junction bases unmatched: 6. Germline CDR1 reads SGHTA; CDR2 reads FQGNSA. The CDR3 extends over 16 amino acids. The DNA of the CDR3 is TGTGCCAGCAGCTCTATTTCTAGCGGGAGGGCAGATACGCAGTATTTT. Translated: CASSSISSGRADTQYF. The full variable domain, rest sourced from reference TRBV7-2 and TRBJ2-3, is GAGVSQSPSNKVTEKGKDVELRCDPISGHTALYWYRQSLGQGLEFLIYFQGNSAPDKSGLPSDRFSAERTGGSVSTLTIQRTQQEDSAVYLCASSSISSGRADTQYFGPGTRLTVL.

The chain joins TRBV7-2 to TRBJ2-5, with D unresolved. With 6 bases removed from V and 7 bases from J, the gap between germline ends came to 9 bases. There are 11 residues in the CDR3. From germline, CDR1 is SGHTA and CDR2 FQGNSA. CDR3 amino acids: CASSRQVTQYF. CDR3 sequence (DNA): TGTGCCAGCAGTCGCCAGGTGACCCAGTACTTC.

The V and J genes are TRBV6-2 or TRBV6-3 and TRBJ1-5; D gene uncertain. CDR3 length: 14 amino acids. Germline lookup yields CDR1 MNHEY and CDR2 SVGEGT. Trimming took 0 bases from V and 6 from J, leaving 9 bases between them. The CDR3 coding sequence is TGTGCCAGCAGTTACTCTGGAGGGATTCAGCCCCAGCATTTT. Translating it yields CASSYSGGIQPQHF.

This chain's CDR3 is CASSKGRTRYEQYF. The CDR3 bases are TGTGCCAGCAGCAAAGGTAGGACTCGATACGAGCAGTACTTC. V is TRBV21-1 and J is TRBJ2-7; TRBD2, the table's D call, lacks a check against the DNA. TRBV21-1 is classified as a pseudogene. This CDR3 region has 14 residues.

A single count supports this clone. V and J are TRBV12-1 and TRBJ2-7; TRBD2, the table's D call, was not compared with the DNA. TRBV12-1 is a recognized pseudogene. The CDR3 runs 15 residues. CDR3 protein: CASSLRLAGPYEQYF. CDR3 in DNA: TGTGCCAGCAGCTTACGACTAGCGGGACCCTACGAGCAGTACTTC.

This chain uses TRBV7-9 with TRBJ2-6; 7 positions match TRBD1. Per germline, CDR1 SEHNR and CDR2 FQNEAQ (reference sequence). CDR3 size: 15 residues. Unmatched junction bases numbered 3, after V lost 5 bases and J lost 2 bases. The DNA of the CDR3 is TGTGCCAGCAGCAGACAGGGTGCTGGGGCCAACGTCCTGACTTTC. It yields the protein CASSRQGAGANVLTF.

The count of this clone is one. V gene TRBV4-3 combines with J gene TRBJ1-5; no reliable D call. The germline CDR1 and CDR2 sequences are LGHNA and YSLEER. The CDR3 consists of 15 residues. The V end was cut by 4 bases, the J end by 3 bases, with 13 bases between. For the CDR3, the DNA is TGCGCCAGCAGCCCCTGGAAGACTTCCAATCAGCCCCAGCATTTT. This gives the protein CASSPWKTSNQPQHF.

CDR3 region: CASSPRDPGPLMDGYTF. In nucleotides, the CDR3 is TGTGCCAGCTCACCGCGGGATCCGGGACCCTTAATGGATGGCTACACCTTC. The V gene is TRBV18, the J gene TRBJ1-2, with D possibly being TRBD1 (5 bases). Trimming shortened V by 3 bases and J by 6 bases, and 23 bases separated the two germline ends. Germline CDR1 and CDR2: KGHSH and LQKENI. The CDR3 covers 17 residues.

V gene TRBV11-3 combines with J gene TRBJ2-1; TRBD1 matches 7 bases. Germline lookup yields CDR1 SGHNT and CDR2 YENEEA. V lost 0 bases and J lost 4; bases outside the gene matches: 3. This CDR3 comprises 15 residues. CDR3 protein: CASSLEQGTYNEQFF. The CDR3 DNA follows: TGTGCCAGCAGCTTAGAACAGGGGACATACAATGAGCAGTTCTTC.

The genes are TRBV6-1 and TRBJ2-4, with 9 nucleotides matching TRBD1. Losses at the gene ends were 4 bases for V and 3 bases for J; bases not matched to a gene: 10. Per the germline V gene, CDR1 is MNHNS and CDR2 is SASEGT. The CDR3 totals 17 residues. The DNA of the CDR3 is TGTGCCAGCAGTGGCGACCGGGACAGGGTGGGCAAAAACATTCAGTACTTC. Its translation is CASSGDRDRVGKNIQYF.

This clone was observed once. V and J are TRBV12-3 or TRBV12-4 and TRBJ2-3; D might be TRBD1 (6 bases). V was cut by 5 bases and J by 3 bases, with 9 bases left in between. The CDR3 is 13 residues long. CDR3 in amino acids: CASSPTGTDTQYF. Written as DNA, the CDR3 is TGTGCCAGCAGTCCAACAGGGACAGATACGCAGTATTTT.

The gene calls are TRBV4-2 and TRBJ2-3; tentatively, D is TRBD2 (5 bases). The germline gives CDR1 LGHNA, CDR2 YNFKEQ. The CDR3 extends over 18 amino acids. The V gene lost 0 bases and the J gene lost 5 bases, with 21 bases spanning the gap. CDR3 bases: TGTGCCAGCAGCCAAGAGGCGGGCTGGACCCGAGGCGGAGATACGCAGTATTTT. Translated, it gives CASSQEAGWTRGGDTQYF.

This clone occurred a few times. The CDR3 DNA sequence: TGTGCCAGTAGTCCGAGACAAGGTCGCTACGAGCAGTACTTC. Protein: CASSPRQGRYEQYF. The chain combines TRBV19 with TRBJ2-7; the D is unclear. This CDR3 spans 14 amino acids. Germline loops: CDR1 LNHDA, CDR2 SQIVND (reference sequence). Trimming shortened V by 5 bases and J by 3 bases, and 14 bases separated the two germline ends.

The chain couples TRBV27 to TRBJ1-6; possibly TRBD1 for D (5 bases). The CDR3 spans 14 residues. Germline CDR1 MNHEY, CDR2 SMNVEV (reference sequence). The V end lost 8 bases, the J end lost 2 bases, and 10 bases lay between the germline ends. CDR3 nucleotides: TGTGCCAGCGGTCCAGGGACCTATAATTCACCCCTCCACTTT. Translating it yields CASGPGTYNSPLHF.

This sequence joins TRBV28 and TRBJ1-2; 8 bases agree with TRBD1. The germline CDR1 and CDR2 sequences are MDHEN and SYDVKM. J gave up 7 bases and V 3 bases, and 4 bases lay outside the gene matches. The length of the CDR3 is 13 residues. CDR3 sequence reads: CASSFQTGAGYTF. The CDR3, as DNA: TGTGCCAGCAGTTTCCAGACAGGGGCTGGCTACACCTTC.

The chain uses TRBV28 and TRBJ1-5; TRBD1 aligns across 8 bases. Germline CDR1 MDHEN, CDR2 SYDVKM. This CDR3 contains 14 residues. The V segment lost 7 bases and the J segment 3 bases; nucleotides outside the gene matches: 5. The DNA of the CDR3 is TGTGCCAGCATTCGACAGGGGCCCAATCAGCCCCAGCATTTT. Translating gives CASIRQGPNQPQHF.

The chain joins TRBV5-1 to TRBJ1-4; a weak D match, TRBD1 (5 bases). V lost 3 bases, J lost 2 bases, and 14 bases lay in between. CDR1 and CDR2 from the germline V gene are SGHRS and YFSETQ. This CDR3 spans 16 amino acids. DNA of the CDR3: TGCGCCAGCAGCTCCACAGGTATTGGTACTAATGAAAAACTGTTTTTT. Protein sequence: CASSSTGIGTNEKLFF.

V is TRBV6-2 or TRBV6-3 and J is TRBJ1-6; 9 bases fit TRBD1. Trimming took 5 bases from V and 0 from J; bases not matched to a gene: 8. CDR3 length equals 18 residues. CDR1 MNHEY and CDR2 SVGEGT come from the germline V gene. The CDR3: CASSGTGQGRSYNSPLHF. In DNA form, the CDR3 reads TGTGCCAGCAGTGGAACGGGACAGGGTCGCTCCTATAATTCACCCCTCCACTTT.

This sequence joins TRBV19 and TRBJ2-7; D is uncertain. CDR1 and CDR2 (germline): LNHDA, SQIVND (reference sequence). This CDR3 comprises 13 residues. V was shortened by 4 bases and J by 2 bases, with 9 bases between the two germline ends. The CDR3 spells CASSSKATYEQYF. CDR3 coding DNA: TGTGCCAGTAGTAGCAAAGCCACCTACGAGCAGTACTTC.